This is a list of T cell receptor beta chains from one sample in a study of beta chain features in type 1 diabetes. Profiled with immunoSEQ multiplex PCR; TCRdb holds only in-frame clones, not every one. The sample has over 150,000 clones, about 8.5% seen once. Sequencing input: central memory CD4+ T cells from blood. Receptors were obtained from a man in his late teens or twenties in good health. Both conserved end residues are part of each CDR3. The D gene is left open where the match is weak. Clone size is shown for a subset of rows, as once, few, many or a class of expanded clone.

j_gene,d_gene,v_gene,abundance,CDR3nt,CDR3aa
TRBJ2-5,NA,TRBV11-2,NA,TGTGCCAGCAGCTTGGCTGACAGTAGCCAAGAGACCCAGTACTTC,CASSLADSSQETQYF
TRBJ2-5,TRBD2,TRBV9,NA,TGTGCCAGCAGCGTTGAACCGGGGGGCCAAGAGACCCAGTACTTC,CASSVEPGGQETQYF
TRBJ2-1,TRBD1,TRBV15,NA,TGTGCCACCAGCAGAGATGGACAGGGCCCCTACAATGAGCAGTTCTTC,CATSRDGQGPYNEQFF
TRBJ1-4,NA,TRBV2,NA,TGTGCCAGCAACCGAGAACTCAATGAAAAACTGTTTTTT,CASNRELNEKLFF
TRBJ2-2,TRBD1,TRBV25-1,many,TGTGCCAGCAGTTCACAGGGACAGGCGCCTTTGGAGGAGCTGTTTTTT,CASSSQGQAPLEELFF
TRBJ2-1,NA,TRBV27,few,TGTGCCAGCAGTTGGAGCCCCCCCGGCAATGAGCAGTTCTTC,CASSWSPPGNEQFF
TRBJ2-3,NA,TRBV11-3,NA,TGTGCCAGCAGTTTCGCGTACGGAGATACGCAGTATTTT,CASSFAYGDTQYF
TRBJ2-7,TRBD1,TRBV19,few,TGTGCCAGTAGTACCACAGGACAGGGGTCGAGCGAGCAGTACTTC,CASSTTGQGSSEQYF
TRBJ1-4,TRBD1,TRBV2,NA,TGTGCCAGCCTGCCCCGGGACAGGGTGCGAAGTCTTAATGAAAAACTGTTTTTT,CASLPRDRVRSLNEKLFF
TRBJ2-3,NA,TRBV4-2,many,TGTGCCAGCAGCCAAGCCGTCGGGGGGCTGACAGATACGCAGTATTTT,CASSQAVGGLTDTQYF
TRBJ2-6,TRBD1,TRBV29-1,once,TGCAGCGTTGGAGGACAGGGGACAGCTGGGGCCAACGTCCTGACTTTC,CSVGGQGTAGANVLTF
TRBJ1-4,NA,TRBV5-6,few,TGTGCCAGCAGCTTGGATCCAGGCGACACTAATGAAAAACTGTTTTTT,CASSLDPGDTNEKLFF
TRBJ1-5,NA,TRBV6-1,NA,TGTGCCAGCAGCCCGGACAGAGACCAGCCCCAGCATTTT,CASSPDRDQPQHF
TRBJ1-5,NA,TRBV9,few,TGTGCCAGCAGCGTAGCATCGGATCAGCCCCAGCATTTT,CASSVASDQPQHF
TRBJ2-3,TRBD1,TRBV29-1,NA,TGCAGCGTCAATCCCGACAGGGGGGGCACAGATACGCAGTATTTT,CSVNPDRGGTDTQYF
TRBJ2-2,TRBD1,TRBV2,NA,TGTGCCAGCGGGGACAGGGGGACCGGGGAGCTGTTTTTT,CASGDRGTGELFF
TRBJ2-1,TRBD1,TRBV9,NA,TGTGCCAGCAGCCCGAGGGGGGACAGGGCATACAATGAGCAGTTCTTC,CASSPRGDRAYNEQFF
TRBJ2-3,NA,TRBV7-3,NA,TGTGCCAGCAGCTCCGGGACAACAGATACGCAGTATTTT,CASSSGTTDTQYF
TRBJ2-7,NA,TRBV7-9,NA,TGTGCCAGCAGCCCACTCCGGGAACCGGACGAGCAGTACTTC,CASSPLREPDEQYF
TRBJ1-1,TRBD1,TRBV28,NA,TGTGCCAGCACTCACCCACAGGGGTGGACTGAAGCTTTCTTT,CASTHPQGWTEAFF
TRBJ2-5,TRBD1,TRBV5-4,few,TGTGCCAGCAGCCCGGACAGGGCCCGCCAAGAGACCCAGTACTTC,CASSPDRARQETQYF
TRBJ2-7,NA,TRBV5-4,few,TGTGCCAGCAGCCAAGATTTGGGGGGTGAGCAGTACTTC,CASSQDLGGEQYF